This T cell receptor (beta chain) was identified during a study of shared clonotypes between healthy human individuals. Genomic DNA of each subset was evenly split across several immunoSEQ plates. Using ten immunoSEQ deep assay plates, investigators sequenced unsorted PBMC DNA. Repertoires were generated with immunoSEQ multiplex PCR, while TCRdb's copy carries only in-frame clones and drops some. In the table there are about 480,000 clones, approximately 79% of which are singletons. The V and J ends lost 3 bases and 3 bases respectively, with 9 bases between them. The CDR3 is 13 residues long. The germline V gene has CDR1 MNHEY and CDR2 SMNVEV (reference sequence). Donors comprised healthy HIV-negative adults lacking recent acute infections or vaccinations. Nashville, Tennessee was home to all donors, each a Caucasian adult.

The receptor comes from a middle-aged woman in good health. Some clones in this sample may be carry-over from other donors' samples. Input material: PBMCs. The chain has TRBV27 and TRBJ2-7; D remains ambiguous. This chain's CDR3 is CASSFHSGYEQYF. CDR3 DNA sequence: TGTGCCAGCAGTTTTCACTCGGGCTACGAGCAGTACTTC.